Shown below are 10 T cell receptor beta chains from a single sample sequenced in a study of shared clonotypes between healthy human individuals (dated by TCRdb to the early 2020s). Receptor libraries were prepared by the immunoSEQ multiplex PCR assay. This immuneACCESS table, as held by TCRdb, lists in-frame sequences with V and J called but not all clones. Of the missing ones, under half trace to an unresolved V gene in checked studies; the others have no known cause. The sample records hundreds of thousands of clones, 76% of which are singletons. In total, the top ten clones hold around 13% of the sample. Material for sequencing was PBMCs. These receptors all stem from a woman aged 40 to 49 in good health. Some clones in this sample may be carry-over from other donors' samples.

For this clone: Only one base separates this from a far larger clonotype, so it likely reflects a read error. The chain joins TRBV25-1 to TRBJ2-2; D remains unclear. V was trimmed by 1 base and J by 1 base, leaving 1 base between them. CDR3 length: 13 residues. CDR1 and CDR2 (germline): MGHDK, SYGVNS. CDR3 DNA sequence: TGTGCCAGCAGTGAATTGAACACCGGGGAGCTGTTTTTT. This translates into CASSELNTGELFF.

CDR3 DNA sequence: TGCGCCAGCAGCTGGGGGACTAGCGGGATTGGGAATGAGCAGTTCTTC. Protein product: CASSWGTSGIGNEQFF. The rearrangement links TRBV5-1 to TRBJ2-1; TRBD2 matches at 13 bases. V gave up 3 bases and J gave up 7 bases; unmatched junction bases: 7. Germline CDR1 SGHRS, CDR2 YFSETQ. This CDR3 comprises 16 residues. The variable domain in full, with the rest retrieved from reference TRBV5-1 and TRBJ2-1, is KAGVTQTPRYLIKTRGQQVTLSCSPISGHRSVSWYQQTPGQGLQFLFEYFSETQRNKGNFPGRFSGRQFSNSRSEMNVSTLELGDSALYLCASSWGTSGIGNEQFFGPGTRLTVL.

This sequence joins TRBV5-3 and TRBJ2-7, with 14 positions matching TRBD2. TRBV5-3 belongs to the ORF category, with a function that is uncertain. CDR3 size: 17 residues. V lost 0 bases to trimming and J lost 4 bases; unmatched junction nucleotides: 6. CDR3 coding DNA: TGTGCCAGAAGCTTGGCTGGGACTAGCGGGAGTAGTTACGAGCAGTACTTC. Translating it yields CARSLAGTSGSSYEQYF.

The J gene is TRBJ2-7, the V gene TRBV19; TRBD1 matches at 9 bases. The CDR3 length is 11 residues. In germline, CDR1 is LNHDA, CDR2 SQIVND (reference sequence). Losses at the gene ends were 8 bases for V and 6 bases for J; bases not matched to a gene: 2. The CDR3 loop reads CASGQGLEQYF. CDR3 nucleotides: TGTGCCAGTGGACAGGGGCTCGAGCAGTACTTC.

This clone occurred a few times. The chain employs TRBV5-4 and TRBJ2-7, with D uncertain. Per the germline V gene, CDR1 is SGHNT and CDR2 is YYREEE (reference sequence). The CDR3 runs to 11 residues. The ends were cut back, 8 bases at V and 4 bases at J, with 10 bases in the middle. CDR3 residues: CASQGRYEQYF. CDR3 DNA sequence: TGTGCCAGTCAAGGGCGTTACGAGCAGTACTTC. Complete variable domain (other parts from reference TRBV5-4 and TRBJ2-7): ETGVTQSPTHLIKTRGQQVTLRCSSQSGHNTVSWYQQALGQGPQFIFQYYREEENGRGNFPPRFSGLQFPNYSSELNVNALELDDSALYLCASQGRYEQYFGPGTRLTVT.

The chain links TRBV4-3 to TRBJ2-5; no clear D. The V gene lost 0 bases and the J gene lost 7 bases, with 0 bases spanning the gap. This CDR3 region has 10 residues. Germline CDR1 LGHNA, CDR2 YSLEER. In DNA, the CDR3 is TGCGCCAGCAGCCAAGAGACCCAGTACTTC. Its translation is CASSQETQYF.

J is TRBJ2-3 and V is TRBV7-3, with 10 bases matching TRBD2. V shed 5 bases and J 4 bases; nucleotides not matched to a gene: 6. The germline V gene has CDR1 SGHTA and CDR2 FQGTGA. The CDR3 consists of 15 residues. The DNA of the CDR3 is TGTGCCAGCAGCCACAGCGGGAGGGCTGCAGATACGCAGTATTTT. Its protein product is CASSHSGRAADTQYF.

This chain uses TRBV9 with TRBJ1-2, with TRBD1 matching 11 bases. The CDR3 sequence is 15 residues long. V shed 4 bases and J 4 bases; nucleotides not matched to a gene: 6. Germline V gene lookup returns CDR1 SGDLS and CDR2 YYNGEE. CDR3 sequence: CASSPRTGGGYGYTF. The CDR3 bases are TGTGCCAGCAGCCCTCGGACAGGGGGCGGCTATGGCTACACCTTC.

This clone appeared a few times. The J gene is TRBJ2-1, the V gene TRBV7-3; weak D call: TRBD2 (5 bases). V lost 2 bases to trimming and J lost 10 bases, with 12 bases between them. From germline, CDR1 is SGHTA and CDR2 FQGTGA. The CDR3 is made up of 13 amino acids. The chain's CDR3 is CASSLEGRREQFF. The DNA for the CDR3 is TGTGCCAGCAGCTTAGAGGGTAGAAGGGAGCAGTTCTTC.

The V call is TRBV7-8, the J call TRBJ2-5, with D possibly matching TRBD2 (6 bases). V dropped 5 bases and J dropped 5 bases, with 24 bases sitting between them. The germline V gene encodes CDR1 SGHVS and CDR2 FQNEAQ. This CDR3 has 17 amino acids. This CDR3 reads CASSIRGITASGETQYF. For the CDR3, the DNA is TGTGCCAGCAGCATACGGGGGATTACTGCTAGTGGGGAGACCCAGTACTTC.